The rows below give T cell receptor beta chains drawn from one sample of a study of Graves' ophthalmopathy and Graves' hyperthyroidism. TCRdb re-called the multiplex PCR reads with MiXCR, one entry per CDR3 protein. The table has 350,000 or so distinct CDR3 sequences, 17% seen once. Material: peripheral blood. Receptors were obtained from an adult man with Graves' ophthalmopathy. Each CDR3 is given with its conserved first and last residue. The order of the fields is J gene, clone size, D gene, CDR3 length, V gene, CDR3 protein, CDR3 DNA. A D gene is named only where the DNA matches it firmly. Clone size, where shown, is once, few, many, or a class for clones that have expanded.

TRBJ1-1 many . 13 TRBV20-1 CSARVQGPSPAFF TGCAGTGCTAGAGTTCAGGGCCCCTCCCCGGCTTTCTTT
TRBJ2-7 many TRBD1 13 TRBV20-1 CSARADRSYEQYF TGCAGTGCTAGAGCGGACAGGTCCTACGAGCAGTACTTC
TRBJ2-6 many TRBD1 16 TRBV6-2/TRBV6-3 CASSYDRARGANVLTF TGTGCCAGCAGTTACGACAGGGCGCGAGGGGCCAACGTCCTGACTTTC
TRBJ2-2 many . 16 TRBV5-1 CASSIGGAGNTGELFF TGCGCCAGCAGCATAGGGGGGGCCGGGAACACCGGGGAGCTGTTTTTT
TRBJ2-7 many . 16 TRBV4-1 CASSQFGPRAGYEQYF TGCGCCAGCAGCCAATTCGGGCCCCGGGCAGGCTACGAGCAGTACTTC
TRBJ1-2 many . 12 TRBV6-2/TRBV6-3 CASSSGNRGYTF TGTGCCAGCAGTTCAGGAAATCGGGGCTACACCTTC
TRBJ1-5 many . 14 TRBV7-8 CASSLGGADQPQHF TGTGCCAGCAGCTTGGGGGGCGCGGATCAGCCCCAGCATTTT
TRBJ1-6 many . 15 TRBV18 CASSPPREYNSPLHF TGTGCCAGCTCACCACCCAGGGAATATAATTCACCCCTCCACTTT
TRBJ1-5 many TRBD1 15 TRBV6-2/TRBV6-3 CASSLRTGLNQPQHF TGTGCCAGCAGTTTACGGACAGGGCTCAATCAGCCCCAGCATTTT
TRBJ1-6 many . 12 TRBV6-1 CASRSRNSPLHF TGTGCCAGCAGATCGCGAAATTCACCCCTCCACTTT
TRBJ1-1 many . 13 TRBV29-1 CSVGTYMNTEAFF TGCAGCGTTGGGACATACATGAACACTGAAGCTTTCTTT
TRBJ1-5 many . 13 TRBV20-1 CSAQPGGGQPQHF TGCAGTGCCCAACCGGGGGGGGGTCAGCCCCAGCATTTT
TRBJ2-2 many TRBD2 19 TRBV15 CATSSPPSTGLAVPGELFF TGTGCCACCAGCAGCCCCCCGTCTACGGGACTAGCGGTTCCCGGGGAGCTGTTTTTT
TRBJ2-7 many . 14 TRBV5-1 CASSLASPTYEQYF TGCGCCAGCAGCTTGGCTTCTCCAACCTACGAGCAGTACTTC
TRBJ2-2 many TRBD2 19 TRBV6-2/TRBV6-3 CASSYRLAGVGANTGELFF TGTGCCAGCAGTTACCGACTAGCGGGAGTCGGGGCGAACACCGGGGAGCTGTTTTTT
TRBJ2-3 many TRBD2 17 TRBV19 CASSPHGTSVPGGTQYF TGTGCCAGTAGTCCCCACGGGACTAGCGTCCCGGGGGGGACGCAGTATTTT
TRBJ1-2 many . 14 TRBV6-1 CASSERWGADGYTF TGTGCCAGCAGTGAAAGGTGGGGCGCTGATGGCTACACCTTC
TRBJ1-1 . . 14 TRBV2 CASEVDNLYTEAFF TGTGCCAGCGAGGTGGATAACCTTTACACTGAAGCTTTCTTT
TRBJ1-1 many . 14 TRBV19 CASSFHQKGTEAFF TGTGCCAGTAGTTTCCACCAGAAGGGAACTGAAGCTTTCTTT
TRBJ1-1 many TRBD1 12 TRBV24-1 CATGAGGTEAFF TGTGCCACAGGGGCAGGGGGCACTGAAGCTTTCTTT
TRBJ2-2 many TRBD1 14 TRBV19 CASSRTGNAGELFF TGTGCCAGTAGCCGGACAGGGAACGCCGGGGAGCTGTTTTTT
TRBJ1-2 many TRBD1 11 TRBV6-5 CASRTGNINTF TGTGCCAGCAGGACAGGGAATATCAACACCTTC
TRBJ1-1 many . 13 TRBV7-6 CASSLARDTGAFF TGTGCCAGCAGCTTAGCTAGAGACACGGGAGCTTTCTTT
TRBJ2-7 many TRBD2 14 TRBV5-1 CATPGGSESYEQYF TGCGCCACCCCGGGGGGGTCCGAGTCCTACGAGCAGTACTTC
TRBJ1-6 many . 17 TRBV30 CAWSLLPGISYNSPLHF TGTGCCTGGAGTTTACTTCCTGGCATCTCCTATAATTCACCCCTCCACTTT
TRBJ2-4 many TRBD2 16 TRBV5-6 CASSAGTSAAKNIQYF TGTGCCAGCAGCGCAGGGACTAGCGCAGCCAAAAACATTCAGTACTTC
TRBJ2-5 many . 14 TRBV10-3 CAIRETGGQETQCF TGCGCCATCAGGGAGACAGGCGGACAAGAGACCCAGTGCTTC
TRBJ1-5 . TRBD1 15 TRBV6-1 CASHPGTGSNQPQHF TGTGCCAGCCACCCCGGGACAGGCAGTAATCAGCCCCAGCATTTT
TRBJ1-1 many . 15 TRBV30 CAWSRPDSANTEAFF TGTGCCTGGAGTCGTCCGGACAGCGCGAACACTGAAGCTTTCTTT
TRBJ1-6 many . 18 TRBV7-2 CASSSNFGGSLNNSPLHF TGTGCCAGCAGCTCCAATTTCGGGGGTTCGTTGAATAATTCACCCCTCCACTTT
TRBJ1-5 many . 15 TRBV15 CATSRDGGWDQPQHF TGTGCCACCAGCAGAGATGGTGGATGGGATCAGCCCCAGCATTTT
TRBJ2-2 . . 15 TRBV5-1 CASRTDRINTGELFF TGCGCCAGCAGAACTGACAGGATCAACACCGGGGAGCTGTTTTTT
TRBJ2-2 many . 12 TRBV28 CASSQGTGELFF TGTGCCAGCAGTCAAGGCACCGGGGAGCTGTTTTTT
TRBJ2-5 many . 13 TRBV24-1 CATSDPSQETQYF TGTGCCACCAGTGACCCATCCCAAGAGACCCAGTACTTC
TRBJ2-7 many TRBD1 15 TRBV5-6 CASSFTGTDPYEQYF TGTGCCAGCAGCTTCACCGGGACAGATCCCTACGAGCAGTACTTC
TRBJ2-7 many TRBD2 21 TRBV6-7 CASSYRFPGTSGSSGSYEQYF TGTGCCAGCAGTTACCGCTTCCCGGGGACTAGCGGGAGTTCTGGATCCTACGAGCAGTACTTC
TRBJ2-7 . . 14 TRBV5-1 CASSLGQGFYEQYF TGCGCCAGCAGCTTGGGGCAGGGTTTCTACGAGCAGTACTTC
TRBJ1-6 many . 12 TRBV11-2 CASSYSDGPLHF TGTGCCAGCAGCTATTCGGACGGCCCCCTCCACTTT
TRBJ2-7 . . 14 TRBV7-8 CASSLEQGPYEQYF TGTGCCAGCAGCTTAGAGCAGGGTCCCTACGAGCAGTACTTC
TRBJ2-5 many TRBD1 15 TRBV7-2 CASSLRGQGEETQYF TGTGCCAGCAGCTTAAGGGGACAGGGGGAAGAGACCCAGTACTTC
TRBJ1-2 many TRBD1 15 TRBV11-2 CASSPGTGVNYGYTF TGTGCCAGCAGCCCCGGGACAGGGGTCAACTATGGCTACACCTTC
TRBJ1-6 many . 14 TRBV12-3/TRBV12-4 CASSEAGLTSPLHF TGTGCCAGCAGCGAAGCGGGGTTAACTTCACCCCTCCACTTT
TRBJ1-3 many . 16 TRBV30 CAWSRERGRSGNTIYF TGTGCCTGGAGTAGGGAGAGGGGCCGCTCTGGAAACACCATATATTTT
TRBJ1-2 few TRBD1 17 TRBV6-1 CASSESWVTGGDYGYTF TGTGCCAGCAGTGAATCTTGGGTGACAGGGGGCGACTATGGCTACACCTTC
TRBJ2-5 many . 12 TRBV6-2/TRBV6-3 CASSYSNSPQYF TGTGCCAGCAGTTACTCGAATTCGCCCCAGTACTTC
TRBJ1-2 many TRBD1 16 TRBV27 CASSLYPQGALYGYTF TGTGCCAGCAGTTTATACCCTCAGGGGGCGCTCTATGGCTACACCTTC
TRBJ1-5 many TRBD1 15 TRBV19 CASNLGQASNQPQHF TGTGCCAGTAACCTGGGACAGGCTAGCAATCAGCCCCAGCATTTT
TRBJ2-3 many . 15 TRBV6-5 CASSLRGTSTDTQYF TGTGCCAGCAGTCTACGGGGGACTAGCACAGATACGCAGTATTTT
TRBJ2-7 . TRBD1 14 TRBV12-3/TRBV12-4 CASSHSGQPDEQYF TGTGCCAGCAGTCACTCGGGACAGCCGGACGAGCAGTACTTC
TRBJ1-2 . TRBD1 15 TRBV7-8 CASSSGQGFYYGYTF TGTGCCAGCAGCTCGGGACAGGGATTCTACTATGGCTACACCTTC
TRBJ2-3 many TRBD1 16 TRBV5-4 CASSYTGGRSHDTQYF TGTGCCAGCAGCTACACAGGGGGGCGGTCCCACGATACGCAGTATTTT
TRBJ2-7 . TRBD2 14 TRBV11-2 CASSLDTSGYEQYF TGTGCTAGCAGCTTAGATACTAGCGGGTACGAGCAGTACTTC
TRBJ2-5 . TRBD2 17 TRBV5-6 CASSLPAGGVLQETQYF TGTGCCAGCAGCTTGCCCGCGGGGGGGGTGCTTCAAGAGACCCAGTACTTC
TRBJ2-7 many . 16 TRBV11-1 CASSPDPTGRPVEQYF TGTGCCAGCAGCCCAGACCCCACAGGGAGGCCGGTCGAGCAGTACTTC
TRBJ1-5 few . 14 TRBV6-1 CASSELGSNQPQLF TGTGCCAGCAGTGAACTGGGCTCCAATCAGCCCCAGCTTTTT